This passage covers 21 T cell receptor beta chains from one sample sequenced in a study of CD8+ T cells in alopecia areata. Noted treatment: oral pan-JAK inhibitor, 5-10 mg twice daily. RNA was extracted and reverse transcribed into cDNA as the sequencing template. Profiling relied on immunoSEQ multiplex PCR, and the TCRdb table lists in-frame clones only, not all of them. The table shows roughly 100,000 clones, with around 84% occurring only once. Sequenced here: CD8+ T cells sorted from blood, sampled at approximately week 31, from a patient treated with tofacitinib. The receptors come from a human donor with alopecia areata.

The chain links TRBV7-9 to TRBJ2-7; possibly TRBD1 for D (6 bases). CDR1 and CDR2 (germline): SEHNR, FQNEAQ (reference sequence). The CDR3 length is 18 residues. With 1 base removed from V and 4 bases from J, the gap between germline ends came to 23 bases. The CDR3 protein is CASSLGGWGQGKGYEQYF. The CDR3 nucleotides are TGTGCCAGCAGCTTAGGAGGCTGGGGGCAGGGAAAAGGGTACGAGCAGTACTTC.

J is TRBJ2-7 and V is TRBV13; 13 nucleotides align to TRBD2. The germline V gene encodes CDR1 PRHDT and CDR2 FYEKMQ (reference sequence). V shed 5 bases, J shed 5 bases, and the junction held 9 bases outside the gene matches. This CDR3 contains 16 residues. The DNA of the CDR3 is TGTGCCAGCAGCAGCACCGGGACTAGCGGGGCCAACGAGCAGTACTTC. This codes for CASSSTGTSGANEQYF.

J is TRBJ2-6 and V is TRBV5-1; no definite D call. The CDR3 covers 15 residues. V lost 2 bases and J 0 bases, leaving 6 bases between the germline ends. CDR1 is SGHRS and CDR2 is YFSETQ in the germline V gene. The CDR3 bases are TGCGCCAGCAGCTTCGAATTCTCTGGGGCCAACGTCCTGACTTTC. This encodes CASSFEFSGANVLTF.

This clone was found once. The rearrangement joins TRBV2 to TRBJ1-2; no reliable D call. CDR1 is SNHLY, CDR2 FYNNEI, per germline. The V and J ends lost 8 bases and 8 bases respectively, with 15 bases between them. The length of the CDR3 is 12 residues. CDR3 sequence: CASPKATYGYTF. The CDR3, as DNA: TGTGCCAGCCCAAAAGCAACCTACGGCTACACCTTC.

CDR3: CASSLTGLAGGGTYNEQFF. CDR3 DNA: TGCGCCAGCAGCTTGACGGGACTAGCGGGAGGGGGGACCTACAATGAGCAGTTCTTC. This chain joins TRBV5-1 and TRBJ2-1, with 16 bases aligning to TRBD2. CDR1 SGHRS and CDR2 YFSETQ come from the germline V gene. Losses at the gene ends were 1 base for V and 2 bases for J; bases not matched to a gene: 6. This CDR3 contains 19 residues.

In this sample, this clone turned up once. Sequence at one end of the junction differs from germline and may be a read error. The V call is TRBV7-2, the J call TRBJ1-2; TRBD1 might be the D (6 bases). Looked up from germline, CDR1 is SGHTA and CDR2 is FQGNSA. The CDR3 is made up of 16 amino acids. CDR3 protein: CASSLAGQIFLYGYTF. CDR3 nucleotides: TGTGCCAGCAGCCTAGCCGGACAGATTTTTTTGTATGGCTACACCTTC.

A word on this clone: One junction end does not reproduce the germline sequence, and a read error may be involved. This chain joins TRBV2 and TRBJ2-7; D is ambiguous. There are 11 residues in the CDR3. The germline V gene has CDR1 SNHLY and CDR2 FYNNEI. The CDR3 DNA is TGTGCCAGCAGTGGCCCGACGTGGGTCGACTTC. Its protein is CASSGPTWVDF.

The CDR3 DNA sequence: TGCAGCGTTGAAGGTCAACCGGGACTAGCGGGGGAGGTAGCAGATACGCAGTATTTT. Its protein product is CSVEGQPGLAGEVADTQYF. The chain combines TRBV29-1 with TRBJ2-3; 14 nucleotides agree with TRBD2. This CDR3 has 19 residues. Germline V gene sequence: CDR1 SQVTM, CDR2 ANQGSEA. The V and J ends lost 1 base and 4 bases, in that order; junction bases with no gene match: 13.

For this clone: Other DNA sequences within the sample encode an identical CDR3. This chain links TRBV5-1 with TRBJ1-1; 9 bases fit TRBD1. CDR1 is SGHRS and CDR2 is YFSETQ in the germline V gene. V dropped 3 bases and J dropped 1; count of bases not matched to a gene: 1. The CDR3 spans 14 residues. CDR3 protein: CASSSGQGNTEAFF. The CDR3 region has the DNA TGCGCCAGCAGCTCGGGACAGGGGAACACTGAAGCTTTCTTT.

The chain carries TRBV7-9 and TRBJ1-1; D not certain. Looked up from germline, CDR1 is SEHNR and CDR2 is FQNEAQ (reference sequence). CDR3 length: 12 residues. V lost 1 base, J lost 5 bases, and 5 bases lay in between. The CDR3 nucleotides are TGTGCCAGCAGCTTAGGGCGGACTGAAGCTTTCTTT. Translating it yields CASSLGRTEAFF.

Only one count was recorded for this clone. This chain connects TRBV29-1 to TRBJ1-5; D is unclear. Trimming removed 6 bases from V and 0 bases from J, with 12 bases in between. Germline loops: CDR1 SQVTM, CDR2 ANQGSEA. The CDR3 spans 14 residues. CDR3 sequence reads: CSVRVRDSNQPQHF. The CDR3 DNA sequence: TGCAGCGTAAGAGTGCGAGATAGCAATCAGCCCCAGCATTTT.

The CDR3 bases are TGTGCCAGCACCCCGGGACAGTCGAACACTGAAGCTTTCTTT. This sequence encodes CASTPGQSNTEAFF. The chain combines TRBV6-5 with TRBJ1-1; 7 positions agree with TRBD1. The junction had 6 bases not matched to a gene; V was cut back by 7 bases and J by 1 base. The V gene's germline CDR1 is MNHEY and CDR2 SVGAGI. The CDR3 is 14 amino acids.

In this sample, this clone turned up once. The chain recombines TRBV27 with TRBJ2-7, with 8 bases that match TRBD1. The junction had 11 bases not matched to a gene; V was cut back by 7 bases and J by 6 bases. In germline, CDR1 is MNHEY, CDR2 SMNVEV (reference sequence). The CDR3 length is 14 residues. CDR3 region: CASNPFGTGSEQYF. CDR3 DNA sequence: TGTGCCAGCAACCCCTTCGGGACAGGTTCCGAGCAGTACTTC.

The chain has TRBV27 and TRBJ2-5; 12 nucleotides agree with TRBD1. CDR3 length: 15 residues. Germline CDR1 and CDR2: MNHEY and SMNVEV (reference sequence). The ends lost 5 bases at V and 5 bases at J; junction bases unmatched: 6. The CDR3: CASSLGQGARETQYF. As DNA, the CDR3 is TGTGCCAGCAGTCTGGGACAGGGGGCACGGGAGACCCAGTACTTC.

CDR3: CASSLSGQVTTYEQYF. The CDR3 region has the DNA TGTGCCAGCAGTTTATCGGGACAGGTAACAACCTACGAGCAGTACTTC. The V gene is TRBV27, the J gene TRBJ2-7; the match to TRBD1 covers 8 bases. The CDR3 is 16 amino acids. The ends lost 0 bases at V and 2 bases at J; junction bases unmatched: 6. Germline V CDR1 and CDR2: MNHEY, SMNVEV (reference sequence).

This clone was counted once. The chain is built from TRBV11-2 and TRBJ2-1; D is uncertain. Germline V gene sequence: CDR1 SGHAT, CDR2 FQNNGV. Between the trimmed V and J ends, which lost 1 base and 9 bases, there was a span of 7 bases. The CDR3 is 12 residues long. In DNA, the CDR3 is TGTGCCAGCAGCTTAGTTTCGACTGAGCAGTTCTTC. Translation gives CASSLVSTEQFF.

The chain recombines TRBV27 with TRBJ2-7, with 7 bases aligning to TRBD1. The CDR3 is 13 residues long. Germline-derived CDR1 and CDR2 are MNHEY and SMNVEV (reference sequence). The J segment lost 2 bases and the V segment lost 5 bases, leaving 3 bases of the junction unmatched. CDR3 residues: CASSGTATYEQYF. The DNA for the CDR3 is TGTGCCAGCAGTGGGACAGCTACCTACGAGCAGTACTTC.

The CDR3 protein is CASSVDRTGVNYGYTF. CDR3 bases: TGTGCCAGCAGCGTAGATAGGACAGGGGTCAACTATGGCTACACCTTC. This chain connects TRBV9 to TRBJ1-2; 9 nucleotides align to TRBD1. This CDR3 is 16 amino acids long. Germline values: CDR1 SGDLS, CDR2 YYNGEE. The V and J ends lost 0 bases and 2 bases, in that order; junction bases with no gene match: 5.

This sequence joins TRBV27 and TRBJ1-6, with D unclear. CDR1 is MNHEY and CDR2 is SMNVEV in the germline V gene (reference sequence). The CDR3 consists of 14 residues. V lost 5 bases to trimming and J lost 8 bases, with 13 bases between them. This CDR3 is CASSPPSPYSPLHF. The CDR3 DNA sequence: TGTGCCAGCAGTCCTCCCAGCCCCTATTCACCCCTCCACTTT.

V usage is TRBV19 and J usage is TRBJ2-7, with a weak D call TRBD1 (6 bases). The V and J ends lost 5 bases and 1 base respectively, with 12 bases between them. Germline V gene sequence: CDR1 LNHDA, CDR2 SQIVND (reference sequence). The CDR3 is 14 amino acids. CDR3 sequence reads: CASSLQGASYEQYF. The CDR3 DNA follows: TGTGCCAGTAGTTTACAGGGAGCTTCCTACGAGCAGTACTTC.

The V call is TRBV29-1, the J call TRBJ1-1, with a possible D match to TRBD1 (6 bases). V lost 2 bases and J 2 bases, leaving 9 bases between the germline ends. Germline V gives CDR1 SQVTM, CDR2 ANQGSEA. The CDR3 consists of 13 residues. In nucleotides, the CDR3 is TGCAGCGTTGAATCCAGGGGCAACACTGAAGCTTTCTTT. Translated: CSVESRGNTEAFF. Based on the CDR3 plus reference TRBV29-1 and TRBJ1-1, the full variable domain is SAVISQKPSRDICQRGTSLTIQCQVDSQVTMMFWYRQQPGQSLTLIATANQGSEATYESGFVIDKFPISRPNLTFSTLTVSNMSPEDSSIYLCSVESRGNTEAFFGQGTRLTVV.